A selection of T cell receptor beta chains follows, all from one sample in a study of shared clonotypes between healthy human individuals. The repertoire was sequenced with immunoSEQ multiplex PCR; TCRdb's copy has only in-frame clones and lacks some. Among nearly 2 million clones listed, about 95% were seen once. Source material: naive CD8+ T cells sorted from blood. These receptors were obtained from a man younger than 35 in good health. Each CDR3 is given with its conserved first and last residue. The D gene is left open where the match is weak. A row's size may be missing; if present it is once, few, many or a size class.

TRBV27	TRBJ2-5	NA	NA	CASSLIGPGLAETQYF	TGTGCCAGCAGTTTAATAGGTCCGGGTCTAGCGGAGACCCAGTACTTC
TRBV4-3	TRBJ1-4	NA	NA	CASSQDVPGGEGNEKLFF	TGCGCCAGCAGCCAAGATGTTCCAGGCGGGGAGGGTAATGAAAAACTGTTTTTT
TRBV10-3	TRBJ2-5	NA	NA	CAISEMNSQETQYF	TGTGCCATCAGTGAGATGAACAGCCAAGAGACCCAGTACTTC
TRBV30	TRBJ1-2	NA	NA	CASPSQGGGYTF	TGTGCCTCGCCCTCACAGGGAGGAGGCTACACCTTC
TRBV5-6	TRBJ2-3	NA	NA	CASSRRGMDTQYF	TGTGCCAGCAGCCGAAGGGGGATGGATACGCAGTATTTT
TRBV27	TRBJ1-2	TRBD1	NA	CASGPPATGAPVGYTF	TGTGCCAGCGGTCCCCCCGCGACAGGGGCCCCCGTTGGCTACACCTTC
TRBV13	TRBJ2-1	NA	NA	CASSLREPGQGASGRVNEQFF	TGTGCCAGCAGCTTAAGGGAACCGGGACAGGGGGCTAGCGGGAGGGTGAATGAGCAGTTCTTC
TRBV4-1	TRBJ2-7	NA	NA	CASSPDPVAGSYEQYF	TGCGCCAGCAGCCCGGATCCGGTTGCAGGATCCTACGAGCAGTACTTC
TRBV30	TRBJ2-3	TRBD1	NA	CAWSTGATDTQYF	TGTGCCTGGAGTACAGGGGCGACAGATACGCAGTATTTT
TRBV6-5	TRBJ1-1	NA	NA	CATHTGWNTEAFF	TGTGCCACCCACACAGGTTGGAACACTGAAGCTTTCTTT
TRBV12-5	TRBJ1-2	NA	NA	CASDTPGWPSQGYTF	TGTGCTAGTGATACCCCAGGGTGGCCCTCTCAGGGCTACACCTTC
TRBV7-9	TRBJ2-1	NA	NA	CASSSGNEQFF	TGTGCCAGCAGCTCGGGCAATGAGCAGTTCTTC
TRBV7-9	TRBJ2-5	TRBD1	NA	CASSPGQGQETQYF	TGTGCCAGCAGCCCTGGACAGGGGCAAGAGACCCAGTACTTC
TRBV10-1	TRBJ1-1	NA	NA	CASSESPTGALNTEAFF	TGCGCCAGCAGTGAGTCGCCCACAGGAGCTTTGAACACTGAAGCTTTCTTT
TRBV19	TRBJ1-5	NA	NA	CASSIPESSNQPQHF	TGTGCCAGTAGTATCCCGGAGAGTAGCAATCAGCCCCAGCATTTT
TRBV6-4	TRBJ2-5	TRBD1	NA	CASSDYPGTAQYF	TGTGCCAGCAGTGACTACCCCGGGACAGCTCAGTACTTC
TRBV7-9	TRBJ2-3	NA	NA	CASSTGPPVADTQYF	TGTGCCAGCAGCACCGGGCCTCCCGTGGCAGATACGCAGTATTTT
TRBV28	TRBJ2-7	TRBD1	once	CASSSPLIGQGYEQYF	TGTGCCAGCAGTTCCCCCCTAATAGGACAGGGCTACGAGCAGTACTTC
TRBV4-1	TRBJ2-7	NA	NA	CASSPPSGSYEQYF	TGCGCCAGCAGCCCCCCCAGCGGGTCCTACGAGCAGTACTTC
TRBV27	TRBJ2-2	NA	NA	CASSFWGIVSSGELFF	TGTGCCAGCAGTTTTTGGGGCATTGTTAGTTCCGGGGAGCTGTTTTTT
TRBV30	TRBJ2-7	NA	NA	CAWSVSSEQYF	TGTGCCTGGAGTGTATCCTCCGAGCAGTACTTC
TRBV18	TRBJ2-7	NA	NA	CASSESNHYEQYF	TGTGCCAGCTCAGAGTCGAACCACTACGAGCAGTACTTC
TRBV7-2	TRBJ2-3	TRBD2	once	CASSPTSGGASDTQYF	TGTGCCAGCAGCCCCACTAGCGGGGGGGCCTCAGATACGCAGTATTTT
TRBV5-6	TRBJ2-2	NA	NA	CASSHDTGELFF	TGTGCCAGCAGTCACGACACCGGGGAGCTGTTTTTT
TRBV6-6	TRBJ2-6	NA	NA	CAGSYSSGANVLTF	TGTGCCGGCAGTTACTCTTCTGGGGCCAACGTCCTGACTTTC
TRBV27	TRBJ2-2	NA	NA	CASSLSPLPGTELFF	TGTGCCAGCAGTTTATCCCCCCTGCCGGGAACGGAGCTGTTTTTT
TRBV9	TRBJ2-3	NA	NA	CASSVGTSTDTQYF	TGTGCCAGCAGCGTCGGGACCAGCACAGATACGCAGTATTTT
TRBV4-1	TRBJ2-3	TRBD2	NA	CASSQDPSSGARDTQYF	TGCGCCAGCAGCCAAGATCCTTCTAGCGGGGCCCGGGATACGCAGTATTTT
TRBV7-9	TRBJ2-1	NA	NA	CASSSDLPQEQFF	TGTGCCAGCAGCTCGGACCTGCCGCAGGAGCAGTTCTTC
TRBV6-5	TRBJ2-1	NA	NA	CASSYSGTLYNEQFF	TGTGCCAGCAGTTACTCGGGGACACTTTACAATGAGCAGTTCTTC